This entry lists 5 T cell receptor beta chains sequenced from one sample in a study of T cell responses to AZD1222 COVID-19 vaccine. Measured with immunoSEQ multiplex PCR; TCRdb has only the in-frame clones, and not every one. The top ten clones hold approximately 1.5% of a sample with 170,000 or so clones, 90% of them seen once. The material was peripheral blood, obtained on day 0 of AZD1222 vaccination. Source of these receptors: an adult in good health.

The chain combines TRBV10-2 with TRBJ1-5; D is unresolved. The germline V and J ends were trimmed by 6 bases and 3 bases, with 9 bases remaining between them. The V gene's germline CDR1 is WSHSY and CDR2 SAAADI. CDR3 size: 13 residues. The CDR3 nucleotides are TGCGCCAGCAGCGGCAACAACAATCAGCCCCAGCATTTT. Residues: CASSGNNNQPQHF.

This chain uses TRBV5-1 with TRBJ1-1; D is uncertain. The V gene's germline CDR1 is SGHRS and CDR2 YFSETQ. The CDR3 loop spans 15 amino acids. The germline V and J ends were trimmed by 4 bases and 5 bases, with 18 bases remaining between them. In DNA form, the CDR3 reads TGCGCCAGCAGCCCCGTTGGCGGGTCGGGGACTGAAGCTTTCTTT. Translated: CASSPVGGSGTEAFF.

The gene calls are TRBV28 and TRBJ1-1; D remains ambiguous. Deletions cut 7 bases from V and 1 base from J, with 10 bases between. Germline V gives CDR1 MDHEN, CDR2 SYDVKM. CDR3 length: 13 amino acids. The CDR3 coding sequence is TGTGCCAGCATCCGATCGGGGAACACTGAAGCTTTCTTT. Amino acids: CASIRSGNTEAFF. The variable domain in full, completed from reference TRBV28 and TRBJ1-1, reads DVKVTQSSRYLVKRTGEKVFLECVQDMDHENMFWYRQDPGLGLRLIYFSYDVKMKEKGDIPEGYSVSREKKERFSLILESASTNQTSMYLCASIRSGNTEAFFGQGTRLTVV.

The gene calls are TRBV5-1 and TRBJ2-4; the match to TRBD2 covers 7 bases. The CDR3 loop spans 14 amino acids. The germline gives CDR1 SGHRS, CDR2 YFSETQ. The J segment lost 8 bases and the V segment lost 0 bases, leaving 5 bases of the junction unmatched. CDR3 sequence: CASSLVNGGDIQYF. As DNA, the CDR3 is TGCGCCAGCAGCTTGGTTAATGGGGGGGACATTCAGTACTTC. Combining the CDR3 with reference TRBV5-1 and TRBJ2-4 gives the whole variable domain KAGVTQTPRYLIKTRGQQVTLSCSPISGHRSVSWYQQTPGQGLQFLFEYFSETQRNKGNFPGRFSGRQFSNSRSEMNVSTLELGDSALYLCASSLVNGGDIQYFGAGTRLSVL.

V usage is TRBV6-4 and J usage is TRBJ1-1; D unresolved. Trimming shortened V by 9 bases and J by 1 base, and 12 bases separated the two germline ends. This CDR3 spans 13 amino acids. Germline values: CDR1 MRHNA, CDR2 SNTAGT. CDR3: CASAVSENTEAFF. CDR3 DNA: TGTGCCAGTGCCGTTTCAGAGAACACTGAAGCTTTCTTT.